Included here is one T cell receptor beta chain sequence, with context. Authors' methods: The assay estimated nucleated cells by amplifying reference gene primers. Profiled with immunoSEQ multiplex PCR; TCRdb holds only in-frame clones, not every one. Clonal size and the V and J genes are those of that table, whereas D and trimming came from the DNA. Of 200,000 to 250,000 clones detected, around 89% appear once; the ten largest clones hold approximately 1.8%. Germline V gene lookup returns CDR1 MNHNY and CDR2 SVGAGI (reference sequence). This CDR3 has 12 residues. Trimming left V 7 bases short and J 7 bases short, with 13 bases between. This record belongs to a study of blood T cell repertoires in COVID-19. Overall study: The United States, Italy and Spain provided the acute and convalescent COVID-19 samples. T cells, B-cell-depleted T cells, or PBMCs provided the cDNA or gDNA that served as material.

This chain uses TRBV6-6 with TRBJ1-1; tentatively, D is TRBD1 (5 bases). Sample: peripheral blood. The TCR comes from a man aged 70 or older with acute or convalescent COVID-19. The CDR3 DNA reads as TGTGCCAGCACCGCGACAGAAAATGAAGCTTTCTTT. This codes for CASTATENEAFF.